A single sample gave rise to the 16 T cell receptor beta chains below, sequenced in a study of regulatory T cells in long-lasting Graves disease. iRepertoire HTBI primers and Arm-PCR of CDR3 regions built TCR beta libraries. Via MiXCR, TCRdb re-called the multiplex PCR reads, giving one row per CDR3 protein. The sample has about 470,000 distinct CDR3 sequences, 20% to 25% seen once. Time point noted: persistent/refractory GD, antithyroid drugs over 5 years with positive TRAb. PBMCs were the source of the RNA used for TCR sequencing. This specimen consisted of peripheral blood mononuclear cells (PBMCs), obtained when the disease was refractory, from a patient treated with antithyroid drugs. The receptors originated from a female donor with Graves disease.

In this sample, this clonotype turned up a few times. This chain joins TRBV5-1 and TRBJ1-1; 8 nucleotides match TRBD1. The V segment lost 5 bases and the J segment 2 bases; nucleotides outside the gene matches: 8. CDR3 length: 15 residues. The germline CDR1 and CDR2 sequences are SGHRS and YFSETQ. CDR3 residues: CASRRTGLVNTEAFF. In nucleotides, the CDR3 is TGCGCCAGCAGACGGACAGGGTTGGTAAACACTGAAGCTTTCTTT.

This clonotype was detected only a few times. The chain joins TRBV12-3 or TRBV12-4 to TRBJ1-3; D ambiguous. The CDR3 consists of 15 residues. V was pared by 5 bases and J by 4 bases, with 15 bases between. CDR3 sequence reads: CASSRALAGGNTIYF. CDR3 sequence (DNA): TGTGCCAGCAGTCGCGCCCTTGCGGGAGGAAACACCATATATTTT.

This clonotype was seen many times. The V and J genes are TRBV28 and TRBJ1-2; D ambiguous. The CDR3 extends over 13 amino acids. Trimming cost V 2 bases and J 4 bases, with 8 bases left between them. Germline V gene data show CDR1 as MDHEN and CDR2 as SYDVKM. CDR3 DNA: TGTGCCAGCAGTTTAAACCAGGTCTATGGCTACACCTTC. Protein product: CASSLNQVYGYTF.

This clonotype was counted ten times or more. The gene calls are TRBV12-3 or TRBV12-4 and TRBJ2-5, with TRBD1 matching over 8 bases. V shed 6 bases and J 4 bases; nucleotides not matched to a gene: 10. There are 15 residues in the CDR3. The CDR3 spells CASSHRTGQGETQYF. CDR3 coding DNA: TGTGCCAGCAGCCACAGAACAGGACAGGGAGAGACCCAGTACTTC.

This clonotype has at least ten counts. This chain joins TRBV20-1 and TRBJ1-4; 9 nucleotides line up with TRBD1. Unmatched junction bases numbered 12, after V lost 7 bases and J lost 12 bases. CDR3 length equals 13 residues. Germline V CDR1 and CDR2: DFQATT, SNEGSKA (reference sequence). The CDR3 DNA sequence: TGCAGTGTTCCCGGGAAACGGACAGGGGAACTGTTTTTT. Amino acids: CSVPGKRTGELFF.

This clonotype was recorded a few times. This chain links TRBV19 with TRBJ1-5; no clear D. The germline V gene encodes CDR1 LNHDA and CDR2 SQIVND (reference sequence). The CDR3 length is 13 residues. The CDR3 nucleotides are TGTGCAACAACACCAGCTAGCAATCAGCCCCAGCATTTT. It specifies CATTPASNQPQHF.

In its sample, this clonotype was seen many times. The genes are TRBV6-5 and TRBJ1-2, with D possibly being TRBD1 (5 bases). Trimming stripped 2 bases from V and 2 bases from J, with 15 bases between. In germline, CDR1 is MNHEY, CDR2 SVGAGI. The CDR3 has 16 residues. The CDR3 nucleotides read TGTGCCAGCAGTTACCGTTCGGTCGGGGGGAACTATGGCTACACCTTC. This sequence encodes CASSYRSVGGNYGYTF.

The chain joins TRBV18 to TRBJ2-7; D is ambiguous. The V gene lost 2 bases and the J gene lost 2 bases, with 10 bases spanning the gap. Germline lookup yields CDR1 KGHSH and CDR2 LQKENI. This CDR3 has 14 residues. The CDR3 here is CASSPRSRPYEQYF. The CDR3 DNA reads as TGTGCCAGCTCACCAAGGTCTAGACCCTACGAGCAGTACTTC.

This clonotype was recorded at least ten times. V and J are TRBV6-1 and TRBJ1-5; no clear D. The germline gives CDR1 MNHNS, CDR2 SASEGT. CDR3 length: 13 residues. Trimming left V 3 bases short and J 2 bases short, with 5 bases between. For the CDR3, the DNA is TGTGCCAGCAGTGAGATTGGCAATCAGCCCCAGCATTTT. Translating it yields CASSEIGNQPQHF.

This clonotype was detected ten times or more. J is TRBJ2-5 and V is TRBV19; unclear D gene. V lost 2 bases to trimming and J lost 3 bases, with 7 bases between them. From germline, CDR1 is LNHDA and CDR2 SQIVND (reference sequence). This CDR3 contains 13 residues. The CDR3 loop is CASSIFAEETQYF. CDR3 in DNA: TGTGCCAGTAGTATATTCGCCGAAGAGACCCAGTACTTC.

This clonotype was detected ten times or more. CDR3 protein: CAISELGLDNSPLHF. The CDR3 bases are TGTGCCATCAGTGAGTTGGGCTTGGATAATTCACCCCTCCACTTT. The J gene is TRBJ1-6, the V gene TRBV10-3; D call uncertain. V lost 1 base and J lost 5, with 9 bases in between. This CDR3 is built from 15 residues. Germline V gene lookup returns CDR1 ENHRY and CDR2 SYGVKD.

This chain links TRBV12-3 or TRBV12-4 with TRBJ1-5, with D perhaps TRBD1 (5 bases). The CDR3 has 15 amino acids. V was clipped by 7 bases and J by 4 bases, with 17 bases between them. CDR3 sequence: CASTENGARNQPQHF. CDR3 sequence (DNA): TGTGCCAGCACCGAAAATGGGGCTCGAAATCAGCCCCAGCATTTT.

This clonotype was observed at least ten times. The rearrangement uses TRBV2 and TRBJ2-5; D not certain. CDR1 and CDR2 (germline): SNHLY, FYNNEI. The CDR3 sequence is 13 residues long. V dropped 6 bases and J dropped 9 bases, with 17 bases sitting between them. The CDR3 region is CASRNLLRVPQYF. The CDR3 DNA reads TGTGCCAGCAGGAACCTTCTCCGTGTTCCCCAGTACTTC.

This clonotype was observed at least ten times. The chain employs TRBV13 and TRBJ1-2; D is possibly TRBD1 (6 bases). The germline CDR1 and CDR2 sequences are PRHDT and FYEKMQ (reference sequence). This CDR3 region has 15 residues. V lost 3 bases to trimming and J lost 1 base, with 12 bases between them. The chain's CDR3 is CASSFDRILNYGYTF. Written as DNA, the CDR3 is TGTGCCAGCAGCTTCGACAGGATCCTTAACTATGGCTACACCTTC.

The chain combines TRBV6-2 or TRBV6-3 with TRBJ2-7; the D gene could be TRBD1 or TRBD2 (6 bases each). Trimming cost V 6 bases and J 2 bases, with 14 bases left between them. The V gene's germline CDR1 is MNHEY and CDR2 SVGEGT. CDR3 length equals 14 residues. CDR3 nucleotides: TGTGCCAGCAGATGGGGGGCAGATCCCTACGAGCAGTACTTC. Translated: CASRWGADPYEQYF.

This clonotype was seen ten or more times. The chain combines TRBV28 with TRBJ1-1; D remains unclear. The CDR3 has 16 amino acids. Germline CDR1 and CDR2: MDHEN and SYDVKM. V was cut by 2 bases and J by 0 bases, with 13 bases left in between. This CDR3 is CASSLEKSKMNTEAFF. CDR3 nucleotides: TGTGCCAGCAGTTTAGAGAAAAGCAAGATGAACACTGAAGCTTTCTTT.